This T cell receptor (beta chain) originates from a study of CD8 T cells in ankylosing spondylitis. V lost 6 bases and J lost 10, with 16 bases in between. The CDR3 runs to 13 residues. This clonotype was seen ten or more times. Its antigen is not known. TCRdb fed the 5' RACE reads into MiXCR, producing one record per CDR3 protein. The sample yields a few hundred thousand distinct CDR3 sequences, roughly 8% seen once. Notes on the study in general: Several highly homologous variants formed a TCR beta motif that appeared characteristic of ankylosing spondylitis blood. As for the disease-linked clones, they showed a CD8+ phenotype and occurred at relatively low frequencies in peripheral blood.

The sequence came from a male donor with ankylosing spondylitis. The rearrangement links TRBV12-3 or TRBV12-4 to TRBJ1-5, with D tentatively TRBD1 (5 bases). The sequencing input was blood, either unsorted or a sorted T cell fraction (not recorded which). The CDR3 protein is CASRPGAEGPQHF. CDR3 sequence (DNA): TGTGCCAGCAGACCCGGGGCAGAGGGTCCCCAGCATTTT.